Presented here are 27 T cell receptor beta chains from one specimen sequenced in a study of sequential checkpoint blockade in melanoma (dated by TCRdb to between 2018 and 2021). Explained via the paper, the treatment or condition label denotes: randomized to nivolumab then ipilimumab (arm A) or the reverse (arm B). The library was made by the immunoSEQ multiplex PCR assay. As stored in TCRdb, this immuneACCESS dataset retains in-frame rearrangements with V and J assigned. A fraction of the clones does not appear; measured against another copy, unresolved V genes explain less than half of the discrepancy, and the remainder lacks a known reason. Recorded for this sample are about 1,300 clones; approximately 68% of them occurred a single time. Clones ranked in the top ten supply around 57% of the sample. This sample comprised CD8+ T cells sorted from blood (inferred from file names), obtained from a patient given nivolumab and ipilimumab in sequence. Receptors were obtained from a human donor with melanoma.

The rearrangement joins TRBV7-2 to TRBJ2-7; D might be TRBD1 (5 bases). This CDR3 spans 16 amino acids. The germline V and J ends were trimmed by 1 base and 4 bases, with 17 bases remaining between them. The germline V gene encodes CDR1 SGHTA and CDR2 FQGNSA. CDR3 coding DNA: TGTGCCAGCAGCTTAGAAGGGGATCTCGGTAGGTACGAGCAGTACTTC. This sequence encodes CASSLEGDLGRYEQYF. The full variable domain, its missing parts supplied by reference TRBV7-2 and TRBJ2-7, is GAGVSQSPSNKVTEKGKDVELRCDPISGHTALYWYRQSLGQGLEFLIYFQGNSAPDKSGLPSDRFSAERTGGSVSTLTIQRTQQEDSAVYLCASSLEGDLGRYEQYFGPGTRLTVT.

This chain links TRBV7-8 with TRBJ1-5; 9 bases agree with TRBD1. The CDR3 totals 14 residues. The J segment lost 4 bases and the V segment lost 6 bases, leaving 4 bases of the junction unmatched. In germline, CDR1 is SGHVS, CDR2 FQNEAQ. In nucleotides, the CDR3 is TGTGCCAGCAGTTCAGGACAGGGGAATCAGCCCCAGCATTTT. Translation: CASSSGQGNQPQHF.

This clone came up a few times. The rearrangement links TRBV28 to TRBJ1-1; D is possibly TRBD1 (5 bases). The CDR3 runs 13 residues. The germline V and J ends were trimmed by 2 bases and 3 bases, with 7 bases remaining between them. Germline V gives CDR1 MDHEN, CDR2 SYDVKM. The CDR3 loop reads CASSLAGHTEAFF. The CDR3 nucleotides read TGTGCCAGCAGTTTAGCGGGGCACACTGAAGCTTTCTTT.

For the CDR3, the DNA is TGTGCCAGCAGCAAGGGACAGGAGTTCACCGGGGAGCTGTTTTTT. It yields the protein CASSKGQEFTGELFF. This chain uses TRBV11-3 with TRBJ2-2, with TRBD1 matching 8 bases. J was trimmed by 4 bases and V by 5 bases; bases with no gene match: 6. The CDR3 has 15 amino acids. Germline V CDR1 and CDR2: SGHNT, YENEEA. Full variable domain (rest looked up from reference TRBV11-3 and TRBJ2-2): EAGVVQSPRYKIIEKKQPVAFWCNPISGHNTLYWYLQNLGQGPELLIRYENEEAVDDSQLPKDRFSAERLKGVDSTLKIQPAELGDSAVYLCASSKGQEFTGELFFGEGSRLTVL.

The V and J genes are TRBV19 and TRBJ1-1, with a weak D call TRBD1 (5 bases). CDR3 length: 14 amino acids. V was cut by 4 bases and J by 3 bases, with 12 bases left in between. Germline assignment: CDR1 LNHDA and CDR2 SQIVND (reference sequence). CDR3 in amino acids: CASSTDTGYTEAFF. CDR3 nucleotides: TGTGCCAGTAGTACCGACACAGGCTACACTGAAGCTTTCTTT.

The chain couples TRBV30 to TRBJ1-2; no reliable D call. This CDR3 spans 13 amino acids. Trimming left V 3 bases short and J 6 bases short, with 14 bases between. CDR1 and CDR2 (germline): GTSNPN, SVGIG (reference sequence). Here the CDR3 reads CAWSAFIYDGYTF. As DNA, the CDR3 is TGTGCCTGGAGCGCCTTTATCTATGATGGCTACACCTTC.

Comment on this clone: Other DNA sequences in the same sample also yield this CDR3. This rearrangement joins TRBV5-1 to TRBJ2-7; D may be TRBD1 (6 bases). CDR3 length: 14 residues. V lost 3 bases and J lost 2, with 12 bases in between. The V gene's germline CDR1 is SGHRS and CDR2 YFSETQ. The CDR3 region is CASSSGTLTYEQYF. The DNA for the CDR3 is TGCGCCAGCAGCTCCGGGACATTGACCTACGAGCAGTACTTC.

The chain employs TRBV13 and TRBJ2-7; D perhaps matches TRBD1 (6 bases). CDR1 is PRHDT and CDR2 is FYEKMQ in the germline V gene (reference sequence). The CDR3 has 14 amino acids. Trimming took 5 bases from V and 1 from J, leaving 12 bases between them. CDR3 nucleotides: TGTGCCAGCAGCCCCGCCAGGGGTTCCTACGAGCAGTACTTC. The encoded protein is CASSPARGSYEQYF.

This clone showed up just once. V and J are TRBV7-8 and TRBJ2-7, with TRBD2 matching over 13 bases. The CDR3 totals 16 residues. The trim removed 1 base at V and 3 bases at J, leaving 3 bases unmatched. The germline V gene has CDR1 SGHVS and CDR2 FQNEAQ. The CDR3 loop reads CASSLGGLAGLYEQYF. The CDR3 DNA sequence: TGTGCCAGCAGCTTAGGGGGACTAGCGGGACTCTACGAGCAGTACTTC.

This chain joins TRBV4-3 and TRBJ1-2; D unclear. The length of the CDR3 is 15 residues. Germline CDR1 and CDR2: LGHNA and YSLEER. V shed 0 bases and J shed 2 bases, with 10 bases lying between them. CDR3 residues: CASSQEGHRNYGYTF. The DNA for the CDR3 is TGCGCCAGCAGCCAAGAGGGCCATAGGAACTATGGCTACACCTTC.

The genes are TRBV13 and TRBJ2-3; perhaps TRBD2 as D (5 bases). V gave up 8 bases and J gave up 5 bases, with 11 bases separating them. The CDR3 is made up of 12 amino acids. Germline V gives CDR1 PRHDT, CDR2 FYEKMQ (reference sequence). The CDR3 DNA is TGTGCCAGCGGGCCGGGAAAAGATACGCAGTATTTT. It is translated as CASGPGKDTQYF.

With respect to this clone: The sample has other DNA sequences that encode this CDR3 too. This chain joins TRBV5-1 and TRBJ2-7, with D possibly TRBD2 on 6 matching bases. V lost 3 bases, J lost 2 bases, and 12 bases lay in between. The CDR3 runs to 14 residues. Germline-derived CDR1 and CDR2 are SGHRS and YFSETQ. CDR3 nucleotides: TGCGCCAGCAGCTCCGGGACTCTCACCTACGAGCAGTACTTC. Its translation: CASSSGTLTYEQYF.

This clone has just one count. The chain links TRBV7-9 to TRBJ2-7; D possibly corresponds to TRBD2 (6 bases). Germline loops: CDR1 SEHNR, CDR2 FQNEAQ (reference sequence). The V end was cut by 4 bases, the J end by 5 bases, with 12 bases between. The CDR3 is made up of 13 amino acids. CDR3 in amino acids: CASSSYGGDEQYF. The CDR3 DNA follows: TGTGCCAGCAGCTCGTACGGAGGGGACGAGCAGTACTTC.

The chain carries TRBV27 and TRBJ2-1; TRBD2 agrees at 11 bases. The CDR3 length is 14 residues. J lost 3 bases, V lost 10 bases, and 5 bases had no gene match. Germline CDR1 and CDR2: MNHEY and SMNVEV (reference sequence). DNA for the CDR3: TGTGCCACCAGCCTAGCGGGAGGCTACAATGAGCAGTTCTTC. It codes for CATSLAGGYNEQFF.

The table lists this clone with a count of one. The V and J genes are TRBV9 and TRBJ1-1; D perhaps matches TRBD1 (5 bases). In germline, CDR1 is SGDLS, CDR2 YYNGEE. The CDR3 runs to 12 residues. V was clipped by 4 bases and J by 7 bases, with 11 bases between them. The CDR3 coding sequence is TGTGCCAGCAGCCAGGCGGGGGGTGAAGCTTTCTTT. Protein sequence: CASSQAGGEAFF.

The chain uses TRBV4-3 and TRBJ1-1, with D unresolved. Per germline, CDR1 LGHNA and CDR2 YSLEER. The CDR3 sequence is 15 residues long. V lost 0 bases, J lost 2 bases, and 10 bases lay in between. CDR3 protein: CASSQDPGTNTEAFF. The CDR3 DNA reads as TGCGCCAGCAGCCAAGATCCCGGTACCAACACTGAAGCTTTCTTT.

The J gene is TRBJ1-1, the V gene TRBV4-3; possible D gene TRBD1, 6 bases. Trimming removed 4 bases from V and 0 bases from J, with 18 bases in between. In germline, CDR1 is LGHNA, CDR2 YSLEER. The CDR3 consists of 17 residues. Written as DNA, the CDR3 is TGCGCCAGCAGCCCCGCCGCGTCAGGGGTCCTGAACACTGAAGCTTTCTTT. Amino acids: CASSPAASGVLNTEAFF.

V gene TRBV6-6 combines with J gene TRBJ2-1; TRBD1 matches 9 bases. The CDR3 sequence is 14 residues long. V shed 6 bases and J 1 base; nucleotides not matched to a gene: 1. From germline, CDR1 is MNHNY and CDR2 SVGAGI (reference sequence). The CDR3 region is CASSGTGSYNEQFF. The CDR3 DNA follows: TGTGCCAGCAGCGGGACAGGGTCCTACAATGAGCAGTTCTTC.

The CDR3 here is CASSLAFGGTNEKLFF. The CDR3 nucleotides read TGTGCCAGCAGCTTGGCCTTTGGAGGAACTAATGAAAAACTGTTTTTT. The chain combines TRBV5-8 with TRBJ1-4; no firm D call. Trimming pared 0 bases from V and 1 base from J, leaving 10 bases between. The CDR3 is made up of 16 amino acids. CDR1 is SGHTS, CDR2 YDEGEE, per germline.

The chain combines TRBV30 with TRBJ2-1; TRBD2 might be the D (5 bases). This CDR3 spans 14 amino acids. CDR1 GTSNPN and CDR2 SVGIG come from the germline V gene (reference sequence). Deletions cut 5 bases from V and 6 bases from J, with 17 bases between. The CDR3 DNA reads as TGTGCCTGGGCCCCGGGGTCGCCGCTCAATGAGCAGTTCTTC. Amino acid sequence: CAWAPGSPLNEQFF.

By proportion, this clone is hyperexpanded. The chain joins TRBV9 to TRBJ2-7, with 15 bases aligning to TRBD2. This CDR3 is built from 15 residues. The ends lost 3 bases at V and 5 bases at J; junction bases unmatched: 3. The germline V gene encodes CDR1 SGDLS and CDR2 YYNGEE. The CDR3 DNA is TGTGCCAGCAGCGAACGGACTAGCGGGAGGGACGAGCAGTACTTC. It translates to CASSERTSGRDEQYF.

This clone was seen a handful of times. Other DNA sequences in this sample translate to the same CDR3. The V gene is TRBV7-9, the J gene TRBJ2-7; 8 bases align to TRBD1. The CDR3 is 14 amino acids. The V gene's germline CDR1 is SEHNR and CDR2 FQNEAQ (reference sequence). V dropped 5 bases and J dropped 4; count of bases not matched to a gene: 7. The CDR3 DNA reads as TGTGCCAGCAGCCACCGGGACAGGAATTACGAGCAGTACTTC. Translated: CASSHRDRNYEQYF.

The V and J genes are TRBV9 and TRBJ1-2; D possibly corresponds to TRBD1 (5 bases). The CDR3 runs to 10 residues. Trimming pared 5 bases from V and 8 bases from J, leaving 7 bases between. Per germline, CDR1 SGDLS and CDR2 YYNGEE. Here the CDR3 DNA reads TGTGCCAGCAGTGGGGGGGGCTACACCTTC. Translating it yields CASSGGGYTF.

The chain employs TRBV30 and TRBJ1-4; TRBD1 might be the D (6 bases). V shed 2 bases and J shed 7 bases, with 14 bases lying between them. CDR1 is GTSNPN, CDR2 SVGIG, per germline (reference sequence). The CDR3 runs 14 residues. Here the CDR3 reads CAWSQGRPFEKLFF. In DNA form, the CDR3 reads TGTGCCTGGAGTCAGGGGCGTCCTTTTGAAAAACTGTTTTTT.

This clone was counted once. The rearrangement links TRBV28 to TRBJ2-7; D is unclear. CDR3 length equals 13 residues. Germline lookup yields CDR1 MDHEN and CDR2 SYDVKM. Trimming cost V 5 bases and J 0 bases, with 8 bases left between them. The DNA of the CDR3 is TGTGCCAGCAGTGACACCCCCTCCTACGAGCAGTACTTC. This encodes CASSDTPSYEQYF. Supplemented by reference TRBV28 and TRBJ2-7, the full variable domain reads DVKVTQSSRYLVKRTGEKVFLECVQDMDHENMFWYRQDPGLGLRLIYFSYDVKMKEKGDIPEGYSVSREKKERFSLILESASTNQTSMYLCASSDTPSYEQYFGPGTRLTVT.

In its sample, this clone is large. The V gene is TRBV7-9, the J gene TRBJ2-7; a weak D match, TRBD2 (6 bases). The CDR3 totals 14 residues. Germline loops: CDR1 SEHNR, CDR2 FQNEAQ (reference sequence). V shed 5 bases and J shed 2 bases, with 13 bases lying between them. The CDR3 DNA is TGTGCCAGCAGCACCTGGGACTTAACCTACGAGCAGTACTTC. Its protein product is CASSTWDLTYEQYF.

The chain carries TRBV19 and TRBJ1-2; D might be TRBD1 (6 bases). The CDR3 loop spans 15 amino acids. The V and J ends lost 3 bases and 2 bases respectively, with 13 bases between them. In germline, CDR1 is LNHDA, CDR2 SQIVND (reference sequence). The DNA of the CDR3 is TGTGCCAGTAGTATCCTCAGGGGCGACAACTATGGCTACACCTTC. Translation gives CASSILRGDNYGYTF.